This T cell receptor beta chain was captured by sequencing in a study of shared clonotypes between healthy human individuals. Study details: Aged between 18 and 49, the donors were a couple of women and three men.

Overall study findings and caveats: Relative to their counterparts shared across all four donors, non-shared clonotypes exhibited diminished generation probabilities.

About this clone: Its antigen is not identified.

Profiling relied on immunoSEQ multiplex PCR, and the TCRdb table lists in-frame clones only, not all of them. The repertoire holds fewer than 850,000 clones, with around 96% as singletons. CD8 cells classed as naive were CD45RO-negative and positively selected for CCR7, excluding terminally differentiated effector memory CD45RA+ cells. Healthy HIV-negative adults with no recent acute infections or vaccinations were recruited as donors. The TCR originated in a man in his thirties or forties in good health. The sequencing input was naive CD8+ T cells sorted from blood.

The CDR3 loop reads CASSLNTLADQPQHF. The DNA for the CDR3 is TGTGCCAGCAGCCTAAACACACTGGCGGATCAGCCCCAGCATTTT. The chain combines TRBV6-6 with TRBJ1-5; no firm D call. The germline CDR1 and CDR2 sequences are MNHNY and SVGAGI (reference sequence). This CDR3 has 15 residues. V dropped 6 bases and J dropped 5 bases, with 17 bases sitting between them.